This is a list of T cell receptor beta chains from one sample in a study of technical replicates of blood from several donors. Sequencing used immunoSEQ multiplex PCR; TCRdb keeps in-frame clones, though not all of them. The table lists about 48,000 clones, roughly 90% of them singletons, with about 3.9% in the top ten. Sequencing used PBMCs. The receptors were sampled from a human donor in good health. Some clones in this sample may be carry-over from other donors' samples. Each CDR3 is given with its conserved first and last residue. A D gene is named only where the DNA matches it firmly. Where a row states a size, it is once, few, many or the class of an expanded clone; other rows omit it.

v_gene	abundance	j_gene	d_gene	CDR3nt	CDR3aa
TRBV7-9	-	TRBJ2-7	-	TGTGCCACCAGAGGTGAGGAATACGAGCAGTACTTC	CATRGEEYEQYF
TRBV5-4	-	TRBJ2-1	-	TGTGCCAGCAGCTTGGGTCCCGTGGGAGTCGGAGGGGAGCAGTTCTTC	CASSLGPVGVGGEQFF
TRBV4-2	-	TRBJ2-2	TRBD2	TGTGCCAGCAGCCCTACTTCGGATAGCGGGCCCTACACCGGGGAGCTGTTTTTT	CASSPTSDSGPYTGELFF
TRBV19	-	TRBJ1-5	TRBD1	TGTGCCAGTAGTATCTCAGGGGGCGGACAGCCCCAGCATTTT	CASSISGGGQPQHF
TRBV19	-	TRBJ1-2	TRBD1	TGTGCCAGTCCCCTCCAGGGGGCTTGGGGCTACACCTTC	CASPLQGAWGYTF
TRBV6-5	-	TRBJ1-2	-	TGTGCCAGCAGTTATCAGGGGAACTATGGCTACACCTTC	CASSYQGNYGYTF
TRBV2	-	TRBJ1-1	-	TGTGCCAGTTACAGGGCCTTGGGGACTGAAGCTTTCTTT	CASYRALGTEAFF
TRBV6-1	-	TRBJ2-7	TRBD1	TGTGCCAGCAGAGAACCTCGACAGGGGAACCTCTTCTACGAGCAGTACTTC	CASREPRQGNLFYEQYF
TRBV5-8	-	TRBJ2-3	TRBD2	TGTGCCAGCAGCTTGTTTGCGGGAGGGCCAGATACGCAGTATTTT	CASSLFAGGPDTQYF
TRBV10-3	-	TRBJ2-7	-	TGTGCCATCAGCCCCTCAATTGTAGTTGACTACGAGCAGTACTTC	CAISPSIVVDYEQYF
TRBV6-1	-	TRBJ2-7	TRBD1	TGTGCCAGCAGTGTAAGGACAGGGGCCTACGAGCAGTACTTC	CASSVRTGAYEQYF
TRBV19	-	TRBJ2-5	TRBD1	TGTGCCAGCAAAAAATGGGACAGGGTCCTGGAGACCCAGTACTTC	CASKKWDRVLETQYF
TRBV10-1	once	TRBJ1-2	TRBD1	TGCGCCAGCTCCGACAGGGGGCGCCCCTATGGCTACACCTTC	CASSDRGRPYGYTF
TRBV7-2	-	TRBJ2-1	-	TGTGCCAGCAGCTTAGCTTACGGGGGGCTCGATGAGCAGTTCTTC	CASSLAYGGLDEQFF
TRBV7-9	-	TRBJ1-2	TRBD1	TGTGCCAGCAGCCTGGACAGGGGAGGCGGCTACACCTTC	CASSLDRGGGYTF
TRBV25-1	-	TRBJ2-3	-	TGTGCCAGCAGTGACCCGGCAGGGACAGATACGCAGTATTTT	CASSDPAGTDTQYF
TRBV30	-	TRBJ1-5	-	TGTGCCTGGAGTGTCTCCCGGGTTCAGCCCCAGCATTTT	CAWSVSRVQPQHF
TRBV10-1	-	TRBJ1-1	-	TGCGCCAGCAGTGGGAGAGACTGGAACACTGAAGCTTTCTTT	CASSGRDWNTEAFF
TRBV2	-	TRBJ1-4	TRBD1	TGTGCCAGCAGTGAATACAGGGGGAGCGAAAAACTGTTTTTT	CASSEYRGSEKLFF
TRBV7-9	-	TRBJ1-1	-	TGTGCCAGCAGCTTCGGGAACACTGAAGCTTTCTTT	CASSFGNTEAFF
TRBV4-2	-	TRBJ2-3	TRBD2	TGTGCCAGCAGCCAAGATAAGGCTAGCGGTCCAGATACGCAGTATTTT	CASSQDKASGPDTQYF
TRBV4-1	-	TRBJ2-5	-	TGCGCCAGCAGCCAAGACCCGGGGGGCGGGATAGAGACCCAGTACTTC	CASSQDPGGGIETQYF
TRBV11-2	-	TRBJ2-7	-	TGTGCCAGCAGCTTAGATCTCGGCAGGGGAACCTACGAGCAGTACTTC	CASSLDLGRGTYEQYF
TRBV6-5	large	TRBJ1-1	-	TGTGCCAGCCAAAGCGGGCTAATGAACACTGAAGCTTTCTTT	CASQSGLMNTEAFF
TRBV5-4	-	TRBJ2-3	TRBD2	TGTGCCAGCAGTCAGCAGCGGGGGGGTCGTACGCAGTATTTT	CASSQQRGGRTQYF
TRBV5-6	-	TRBJ1-1	TRBD1	TGTGCCAGCAGCTTGGTTCCGGGACAGGGGGCTGAAGCTTTCTTT	CASSLVPGQGAEAFF
TRBV27	-	TRBJ2-3	-	TGTGCCAGCAGTTTCGGTGACAGACGCACAGATACGCAGTATTTT	CASSFGDRRTDTQYF
TRBV7-2	-	TRBJ2-1	TRBD2	TGTGCCAGCAGCTTAGGGCTAGCGGGGTTAAATGAGCAGTTCTTC	CASSLGLAGLNEQFF
TRBV5-8	-	TRBJ1-2	TRBD1	TGTGCCAGCAGCTATAACGAACAGGGGGCCCTAAACTTC	CASSYNEQGALNF
TRBV13	-	TRBJ2-2	TRBD1	TGTGCCAGCAGCTTAGAGTCTCGGGCAGGGGGAAAGAACACCGGGGAGCTGTTTTTT	CASSLESRAGGKNTGELFF
TRBV5-1	-	TRBJ2-3	-	TGCGCCAGCAGCTTGGTACTTATCACAGATACGCAGTATTTT	CASSLVLITDTQYF
TRBV2	-	TRBJ2-7	TRBD2	TGTGCCAGCAGTGAAGCGGCAATAGCGGGAGACGGCGAGCAGTACTTC	CASSEAAIAGDGEQYF